The 23 T cell receptor beta chains in this list originate from one sample, sequenced in a study of vaccination and CD4 T cells after COVID-19. For these TCRs, the target antigens are not known. Cultured CD4+ T cells had their DNA profiled by the Oncomine TCR Beta short-read assay. TCRdb reprocessed the PCR reads via MiXCR and lists one record per CDR3 protein. The sample carries around 20,000 distinct CDR3 sequences, roughly 50% recorded once. The treatment is: approximately nine-day PBMC culture with coronavirus spike peptide pools or control peptides (ViraFEST assay). The sequencing input was CD4+ T cells from blood, cultured in vitro. Receptors were obtained from a human donor who had recovered from COVID-19.

This sequence joins TRBV30 and TRBJ2-7; 7 positions match TRBD1. V trimming: 0 bases; J trimming: 2 bases; junction bases outside the gene matches: 1. This CDR3 has 13 amino acids. CDR1 GTSNPN and CDR2 SVGIG come from the germline V gene (reference sequence). The CDR3 region is CAWSVGGTYEQYF. The DNA of the CDR3 is TGTGCCTGGAGTGTAGGGGGCACCTACGAGCAGTACTTC.

This clonotype has more than one count but fewer than ten. The chain recombines TRBV6-1 with TRBJ1-6; possible D gene TRBD1, 6 bases. This CDR3 region has 18 residues. Deletions cut 1 base from V and 7 bases from J, with 20 bases between. Germline values: CDR1 MNHNS, CDR2 SASEGT. The CDR3 coding sequence is TGTGCCAGCAGTGAAGTTTATCTTGGGGCAGGGGCGAATTCACCCCTCCACTTT. This codes for CASSEVYLGAGANSPLHF.

V and J are TRBV6-1 and TRBJ1-2; 10 nucleotides agree with TRBD1. With V trimmed by 7 bases and J by 4 bases, 6 bases remained unmatched. This CDR3 region has 14 residues. In germline, CDR1 is MNHNS, CDR2 SASEGT. CDR3 nucleotide sequence: TGTGCCAGCACCGCGACAGGGGGCCCCTATGGCTACACCTTC. Protein product: CASTATGGPYGYTF.

This clonotype came up a few times. The rearrangement links TRBV2 to TRBJ1-1; 9 nucleotides align to TRBD1. Germline trimming cut 7 bases from V and 10 bases from J; bases unmatched to any gene: 7. The length of the CDR3 is 12 residues. Germline V lookup: CDR1 SNHLY, CDR2 FYNNEI. CDR3: CASTSTDRGAFF. CDR3 nucleotide sequence: TGTGCCAGCACCAGCACGGACAGGGGAGCTTTCTTT.

The V and J genes are TRBV2 and TRBJ1-5; D is undetermined. Germline CDR1 is SNHLY and CDR2 is FYNNEI. The CDR3 loop spans 12 amino acids. Trimming took off 6 bases at V and 5 bases at J, with 8 bases between the two ends. CDR3 nucleotides: TGTGCCAGCAGGCTCGTGGATCAGCCCCAGCATTTT. The encoded protein is CASRLVDQPQHF.

The rearrangement joins TRBV29-1 to TRBJ1-3; D gene unclear. CDR1 is SQVTM and CDR2 is ANQGSEA in the germline V gene. Trimming removed 3 bases at V and 8 bases at J, with 8 bases between. The CDR3 runs to 11 residues. CDR3 nucleotide sequence: TGCAGCGTTGAGAGCTGGGACACCATATATTTT. Translation gives CSVESWDTIYF.

V usage is TRBV28 and J usage is TRBJ2-3; the D is unclear. Germline lookup yields CDR1 MDHEN and CDR2 SYDVKM. V dropped 6 bases and J dropped 3 bases, with 7 bases sitting between them. There are 12 residues in the CDR3. As DNA, the CDR3 is TGTGCCAGCAGCCCACAAACAGATACGCAGTATTTT. This sequence encodes CASSPQTDTQYF.

This clonotype was observed a handful of times. The chain couples TRBV6-1 to TRBJ2-2; no clear D. The germline gives CDR1 MNHNS, CDR2 SASEGT. Trimming cost V 4 bases and J 2 bases, with 8 bases left between them. This CDR3 is 14 amino acids long. The CDR3 protein is CASSGVVNTGELFF. Here the CDR3 DNA reads TGTGCCAGCAGTGGAGTAGTAAACACCGGGGAGCTGTTTTTT.

This sequence joins TRBV5-1 and TRBJ1-3, with D perhaps TRBD1 (6 bases). Germline V CDR1 and CDR2: SGHRS, YFSETQ. There are 14 residues in the CDR3. V lost 3 bases, J lost 3 bases, and 10 bases lay in between. CDR3 nucleotide sequence: TGCGCCAGCAGCTACAGGGAACGTGGAAACACCATATATTTT. Amino acids: CASSYRERGNTIYF.

The rearrangement joins TRBV18 to TRBJ2-1; tentatively, D is TRBD1 (7 bases). The V gene lost 7 bases and the J gene lost 2 bases, with 12 bases spanning the gap. From germline, CDR1 is KGHSH and CDR2 LQKENI. CDR3 size: 14 residues. In DNA form, the CDR3 reads TGTGCCAGCTTCAGGGGGGCCCCCTACAATGAGCAGTTCTTC. Amino acids: CASFRGAPYNEQFF.

CDR3 coding DNA: TGTGCCAGTAGTACCTCTGGGACAGGAAACACCATATATTTT. It translates to CASSTSGTGNTIYF. The gene calls are TRBV19 and TRBJ1-3; D perhaps matches TRBD1 (6 bases). The germline V gene has CDR1 LNHDA and CDR2 SQIVND (reference sequence). Trimming cost V 4 bases and J 4 bases, with 11 bases left between them. The CDR3 covers 14 residues. Looking up the rest from reference TRBV19 and TRBJ1-3 gives the full variable domain: DGGITQSPKYLFRKEGQNVTLSCEQNLNHDAMYWYRQDPGQGLRLIYYSQIVNDFQKGDIAEGYSVSREKKESFPLTVTSAQKNPTAFYLCASSTSGTGNTIYFGEGSWLTVV.

In this sample, this clonotype turned up a few times. The CDR3 sequence is CSASGDQPQHF. The CDR3 DNA follows: TGCAGTGCTAGCGGCGATCAGCCCCAGCATTTT. J is TRBJ1-5 and V is TRBV20-1, with unresolved D. The germline V and J ends were trimmed by 3 bases and 5 bases, with 5 bases remaining between them. This CDR3 region has 11 residues. Germline CDR1 reads DFQATT; CDR2 reads SNEGSKA (reference sequence).

V is TRBV20-1 and J is TRBJ1-1, with 7 bases matching TRBD1. Germline V CDR1 and CDR2: DFQATT, SNEGSKA (reference sequence). The CDR3 is made up of 12 amino acids. V shed 5 bases and J 5 bases; nucleotides not matched to a gene: 5. The CDR3 here is CSAAGGGTEAFF. CDR3 DNA: TGCAGTGCTGCAGGGGGGGGTACTGAAGCTTTCTTT.

CDR3 sequence: CASSLVRTRGYNEQFF. Here the CDR3 DNA reads TGTGCCAGCAGCTTGGTTCGGACTAGGGGCTACAATGAGCAGTTCTTC. This chain links TRBV5-4 with TRBJ2-1, with 7 bases fitting TRBD2. The CDR3 is 16 residues long. The V and J ends lost 0 bases and 3 bases, in that order; junction bases with no gene match: 6. Per germline, CDR1 SGHNT and CDR2 YYREEE (reference sequence).

In this sample, this clonotype turned up a few times. V is TRBV6-1 and J is TRBJ2-3; a weak D match, TRBD2 (5 bases). V lost 6 bases and J lost 0, with 13 bases in between. Germline values: CDR1 MNHNS, CDR2 SASEGT. The CDR3 totals 15 residues. CDR3 nucleotide sequence: TGTGCCAGCAGACGCAGCGGAGTAAGCACAGATACGCAGTATTTT. Protein product: CASRRSGVSTDTQYF.

A word on this clonotype: The junction does not match germline at one end; this may be a read error. The chain combines TRBV20-1 with TRBJ1-2; 11 positions match TRBD1. CDR1 is DFQATT and CDR2 is SNEGSKA in the germline V gene (reference sequence). This CDR3 comprises 13 residues. The CDR3 protein is CSAGQGAGLGYAF. The CDR3 nucleotides are TGCAGTGCTGGACAGGGGGCAGGTCTAGGCTACGCCTTC.

The rearrangement links TRBV20-1 to TRBJ2-5; D is unclear. This CDR3 region has 14 residues. V gave up 0 bases and J gave up 1 base, with 9 bases separating them. Germline CDR1 reads DFQATT; CDR2 reads SNEGSKA (reference sequence). CDR3 sequence reads: CSARDRQFQETQYF. Here the CDR3 DNA reads TGCAGTGCTAGAGATCGGCAGTTCCAAGAGACCCAGTACTTC.

The genes are TRBV4-2 and TRBJ1-6; D is uncertain. Germline V gene lookup returns CDR1 LGHNA and CDR2 YNFKEQ. The germline V and J ends were trimmed by 7 bases and 8 bases, with 12 bases remaining between them. The CDR3 is 13 amino acids. CDR3 region: CASKIHGDSPLHF. The DNA for the CDR3 is TGTGCCAGCAAGATCCATGGGGATTCACCCCTCCACTTT.

The V call is TRBV5-1, the J call TRBJ2-3; possibly TRBD2 for D (5 bases). Germline CDR1 SGHRS, CDR2 YFSETQ. V lost 5 bases to trimming and J lost 2 bases, with 15 bases between them. This CDR3 contains 15 residues. CDR3 in amino acids: CASRSSSIPTDTQYF. The CDR3 nucleotides read TGCGCCAGCAGGTCCTCTAGCATACCCACAGATACGCAGTATTTT.

This clonotype was seen a few times. CDR3 protein: CASSIEGGREQFF. The CDR3 DNA is TGTGCCAGCAGCATTGAGGGGGGAAGAGAGCAGTTCTTC. The rearrangement uses TRBV7-6 and TRBJ2-1, with D perhaps assigned TRBD1 or TRBD2 (6 bases each). CDR1 is SGHVS, CDR2 FNYEAQ, per germline. This CDR3 is built from 13 residues. Trimming pared 5 bases from V and 10 bases from J, leaving 15 bases between.

The chain is built from TRBV20-1 and TRBJ2-7; 11 positions match TRBD2. CDR3 length: 15 residues. The germline gives CDR1 DFQATT, CDR2 SNEGSKA (reference sequence). V lost 4 bases and J lost 3; bases outside the gene matches: 8. The CDR3 loop is CSANGVTSGIYEQYF. CDR3 nucleotide sequence: TGCAGTGCTAACGGAGTGACTAGCGGGATCTACGAGCAGTACTTC.

This clonotype was picked up a small number of times. This chain connects TRBV7-8 to TRBJ2-1; tentatively, D is TRBD2 (5 bases). This CDR3 is built from 12 residues. With 6 bases removed from V and 10 bases from J, the gap between germline ends came to 13 bases. Germline V CDR1 and CDR2: SGHVS, FQNEAQ. CDR3 DNA: TGTGCCAGCAGTCGGAGGACTGGGGAGCAGTTCTTC. Translating it yields CASSRRTGEQFF. Full variable domain (outside the CDR3, taken from reference TRBV7-8 and TRBJ2-1): GAGVSQSPRYKVAKRGQDVALRCDPISGHVSLFWYQQALGQGPEFLTYFQNEAQLDKSGLPSDRFFAERPEGSVSTLKIQRTQQEDSAVYLCASSRRTGEQFFGPGTRLTVL.

This clonotype was counted a single time. The chain links TRBV4-3 to TRBJ1-2; D gene unclear. The CDR3 is made up of 14 amino acids. Germline V gene data show CDR1 as LGHNA and CDR2 as YSLEER. The ends were cut back, 4 bases at V and 6 bases at J, with 15 bases in the middle. CDR3 DNA sequence: TGCGCCAGCAGCCTTCGGGAGGCCGGCAATGGCTACACCTTC. This gives the protein CASSLREAGNGYTF.